A single sample is the source of the 26 T cell receptor beta chains below, sequenced in a study of CD8 T cells in Susac syndrome. RNA amounts of roughly 0.45 to 1 ug underwent reverse transcription with random hexamers. From the immunoSEQ multiplex PCR reads, TCRdb called clonotypes with MiXCR, one entry per CDR3 protein. The sample has more than 150,000 distinct CDR3 sequences, approximately 94% seen once. Sequences were obtained from CD4+ T cells from PBMCs. Source of these receptors: a human donor with Susac syndrome.

The chain recombines TRBV7-2 with TRBJ2-6, with unresolved D. From germline, CDR1 is SGHTA and CDR2 FQGNSA. With 1 base removed from V and 2 bases from J, the gap between germline ends came to 6 bases. This CDR3 comprises 15 residues. The CDR3 coding sequence is TGTGCCAGCAGCTTAGAAACAGCTGGGGCCAACGTCCTGACTTTC. It is translated as CASSLETAGANVLTF.

This chain links TRBV9 with TRBJ1-6, with D maybe TRBD1 (6 bases). The germline V gene has CDR1 SGDLS and CDR2 YYNGEE. V was shortened by 0 bases and J by 9 bases, with 7 bases between the two germline ends. The CDR3 is made up of 13 amino acids. The CDR3 bases are TGTGCCAGCAGCGTAGGGGGGCTTTCACCCCTCCACTTT. Encoded protein: CASSVGGLSPLHF.

This sequence joins TRBV5-1 and TRBJ1-5; D ambiguous. The CDR3 contains 13 residues. CDR1 and CDR2 from the germline V gene are SGHRS and YFSETQ. V was shortened by 4 bases and J by 7 bases, with 12 bases between the two germline ends. CDR3 sequence: CASSPHPGQPQHF. For the CDR3, the DNA is TGCGCCAGCAGCCCTCATCCGGGACAGCCCCAGCATTTT.

The rearrangement links TRBV14 to TRBJ2-4, with D possibly being TRBD2 (5 bases). CDR3 length: 12 amino acids. Germline V gene sequence: CDR1 SGHDN, CDR2 FVKESK. Trimming removed 4 bases from V and 9 bases from J, with 10 bases in between. The chain's CDR3 is CASSRRGSIQYF. DNA of the CDR3: TGTGCCAGCAGCCGCCGAGGGAGCATTCAGTACTTC. Supplemented by reference TRBV14 and TRBJ2-4, the full variable domain reads EAGVTQFPSHSVIEKGQTVTLRCDPISGHDNLYWYRRVMGKEIKFLLHFVKESKQDESGMPNNRFLAERTGGTYSTLKVQPAELEDSGVYFCASSRRGSIQYFGAGTRLSVL.

This clonotype has just a few counts. V and J are TRBV7-8 and TRBJ2-7; 10 nucleotides align to TRBD2. J lost 3 bases, V lost 1 base, and 3 bases had no gene match. Germline assignment: CDR1 SGHVS and CDR2 FQNEAQ. The CDR3 contains 15 residues. In nucleotides, the CDR3 is TGTGCCAGCAGCTTAGGGCTAGCGGGGGACTACGAGCAGTACTTC. This codes for CASSLGLAGDYEQYF.

This clonotype was observed once. This sequence joins TRBV3-1 and TRBJ2-1; 11 bases align to TRBD2. Germline lookup yields CDR1 LGHDT and CDR2 YNNKEL (reference sequence). Trimming cost V 4 bases and J 5 bases; bases outside gene matches: 4. The CDR3 consists of 15 residues. DNA of the CDR3: TGTGCCAGCAGCCTAGCGGGGGGGCCCCACAATGAGCAGTTCTTC. Encoded protein: CASSLAGGPHNEQFF.

The rearrangement joins TRBV7-2 to TRBJ1-2, with D possibly matching TRBD1 (5 bases). Germline V gives CDR1 SGHTA, CDR2 FQGNSA. V was clipped by 2 bases and J by 8 bases, with 12 bases between them. CDR3 length: 13 residues. CDR3 nucleotides: TGTGCCAGCAGCTTAAGGGCAGGGCGCGGCTACACCTTC. This gives the protein CASSLRAGRGYTF.

The V call is TRBV4-3, the J call TRBJ2-3, with D possibly called TRBD1 or TRBD2 (6 bases each). The germline V and J ends were trimmed by 5 bases and 1 base, with 10 bases remaining between them. The CDR3 contains 14 residues. CDR1 LGHNA and CDR2 YSLEER come from the germline V gene. The CDR3 nucleotides are TGCGCCAGCAGCAAGGGGGGAGGCACAGATACGCAGTATTTT. Translating it yields CASSKGGGTDTQYF.

The chain is built from TRBV7-2 and TRBJ2-7; D unresolved. Germline CDR1 SGHTA, CDR2 FQGNSA. This CDR3 is 12 amino acids long. Trimming cost V 4 bases and J 6 bases, with 10 bases left between them. CDR3 protein: CASSSSIGEQYF. The DNA of the CDR3 is TGTGCCAGCAGCTCCTCAATAGGCGAGCAGTACTTC.

V is TRBV7-8 and J is TRBJ2-7, with 9 bases lining up with TRBD1. The CDR3 is 16 residues long. Losses at the gene ends were 5 bases for V and 5 bases for J; bases not matched to a gene: 13. Germline assignment: CDR1 SGHVS and CDR2 FQNEAQ. The CDR3 nucleotides are TGTGCCAGCAGCCCGACCTTCGACAGGGGGGTCCACGAGCAGTACTTC. The encoded protein is CASSPTFDRGVHEQYF.

This chain uses TRBV7-8 with TRBJ1-5; D ambiguous. The V end lost 5 bases, the J end lost 2 bases, and 10 bases lay between the germline ends. From germline, CDR1 is SGHVS and CDR2 FQNEAQ. The CDR3 extends over 14 amino acids. In DNA form, the CDR3 reads TGTGCCAGCAGCCGGATCCGGGGCAATCAGCCCCAGCATTTT. Translation: CASSRIRGNQPQHF.

The V gene is TRBV28, the J gene TRBJ1-2, with D unresolved. The CDR3 length is 11 residues. Deletions cut 4 bases from V and 3 bases from J, with 3 bases between. The germline V gene has CDR1 MDHEN and CDR2 SYDVKM. CDR3 bases: TGTGCCAGCAGTTCCCACTATGGCTACACCTTC. This gives the protein CASSSHYGYTF.

V usage is TRBV15 and J usage is TRBJ1-6; a possible D gene is TRBD1 (6 bases). The CDR3 consists of 17 residues. The ends were cut back, 1 base at V and 2 bases at J, with 12 bases in the middle. Germline CDR1 LNHNV, CDR2 YYDKDF (reference sequence). CDR3 DNA: TGTGCCACCAGCAGAGTAGGGGGGGCGACCTATAATTCACCCCTCCACTTT. Translating gives CATSRVGGATYNSPLHF.

V is TRBV12-1 and J is TRBJ2-5. TRBV12-1 has pseudogene status. The CDR3 has 13 amino acids. DNA for the CDR3: TGTGCCAGCAGCTTCCGGGTACAAGAGACCCAGTACTTC. Protein sequence: CASSFRVQETQYF.

The chain has TRBV20-1 and TRBJ2-7; TRBD2 matches 7 bases. Germline CDR1 and CDR2: DFQATT and SNEGSKA (reference sequence). CDR3 length: 12 amino acids. Trimming at V came to 5 bases and at J to 6 bases, leaving 7 bases not matched to a gene. The CDR3 reads CSALAGVGEQYF. The CDR3, as DNA: TGCAGTGCTCTCGCGGGGGTCGGCGAGCAGTACTTC.

The chain uses TRBV20-1 and TRBJ2-3; D is undetermined. CDR1 is DFQATT, CDR2 SNEGSKA, per germline (reference sequence). The length of the CDR3 is 13 residues. V was trimmed by 3 bases and J by 6 bases, leaving 13 bases between them. For the CDR3, the DNA is TGCAGTGCTAGCTTTTCCAGCTCGGATACGCAGTATTTT. Protein sequence: CSASFSSSDTQYF.

The V and J genes are TRBV12-3 or TRBV12-4 and TRBJ2-3, with 7 nucleotides matching TRBD2. The junction had 5 bases not matched to a gene; V was cut back by 2 bases and J by 3 bases. The CDR3 totals 15 residues. CDR3 DNA sequence: TGTGCCAGCAGTTTATCTCCGGGGGGAACAGATACGCAGTATTTT. This codes for CASSLSPGGTDTQYF.

The gene calls are TRBV3-1 and TRBJ2-1; possible D gene TRBD1, 5 bases. Germline-derived CDR1 and CDR2 are LGHDT and YNNKEL (reference sequence). The V gene lost 1 base and the J gene lost 5 bases, with 9 bases spanning the gap. The CDR3 is 14 residues long. The CDR3 DNA reads TGTGCCAGCAGCCAAGGGATCAGGGACAATGAGCAGTTCTTC. It specifies CASSQGIRDNEQFF.

This chain uses TRBV30 with TRBJ1-2; D is undetermined. Trimming left V 4 bases short and J 6 bases short, with 15 bases between. Per germline, CDR1 GTSNPN and CDR2 SVGIG (reference sequence). The CDR3 loop spans 13 amino acids. Written as DNA, the CDR3 is TGTGCCTGGATCTTCTTTGGAGGTGATGGCTACACCTTC. This encodes CAWIFFGGDGYTF. Full variable domain (outside the CDR3, taken from reference TRBV30 and TRBJ1-2): SQTIHQWPATLVQPVGSPLSLECTVEGTSNPNLYWYRQAAGRGLQLLFYSVGIGQISSEVPQNLSASRPQDRQFILSSKKLLLSDSGFYLCAWIFFGGDGYTFGSGTRLTVV.

The chain links TRBV9 to TRBJ1-4; a weak D match, TRBD1 (5 bases). Germline CDR1 is SGDLS and CDR2 is YYNGEE. The length of the CDR3 is 16 residues. V was trimmed by 3 bases and J by 10 bases, leaving 22 bases between them. The CDR3 DNA follows: TGTGCCAGCAGCGCGGGCGATCCGAGGGGTAGTATAAAACTGTTTTTT. Amino acid sequence: CASSAGDPRGSIKLFF.

This sequence joins TRBV4-3 and TRBJ2-4; D may be TRBD2 (5 bases). The CDR3 runs 16 residues. Trimming cost V 4 bases and J 0 bases, with 13 bases left between them. Germline V gives CDR1 LGHNA, CDR2 YSLEER. The CDR3 DNA reads TGCGCCAGCAGCCCACACCACCGGGAAGCCAAAAACATTCAGTACTTC. Amino acids: CASSPHHREAKNIQYF.

The rearrangement uses TRBV29-1 and TRBJ1-1, with D possibly being TRBD1 (6 bases). With 1 base removed from V and 2 bases from J, the gap between germline ends came to 8 bases. Germline V gives CDR1 SQVTM, CDR2 ANQGSEA. The CDR3 extends over 13 amino acids. The CDR3 sequence is CSVEGTVNTEAFF. The CDR3 DNA reads TGCAGCGTTGAAGGGACAGTAAACACTGAAGCTTTCTTT.

This chain uses TRBV5-6 with TRBJ2-7; 7 bases align to TRBD1. There are 13 residues in the CDR3. Germline lookup yields CDR1 SGHDT and CDR2 YYEEEE. V lost 4 bases and J lost 6; bases outside the gene matches: 7. The CDR3: CASSILTGFEQYF. As DNA, the CDR3 is TGTGCCAGCAGCATCCTGACAGGGTTCGAGCAGTACTTC.

J is TRBJ2-6 and V is TRBV10-3; 11 bases fit TRBD2. The junction had 5 bases not matched to a gene; V was cut back by 8 bases and J by 2 bases. The CDR3 has 16 amino acids. In germline, CDR1 is ENHRY, CDR2 SYGVKD. CDR3 sequence reads: CAIEATSGAGANVLTF. The CDR3 coding sequence is TGTGCCATCGAAGCGACTAGCGGGGCTGGGGCCAACGTCCTGACTTTC.

The rearrangement joins TRBV18 to TRBJ1-4; D unclear. Germline CDR1 reads KGHSH; CDR2 reads LQKENI. Deletions cut 3 bases from V and 8 bases from J, with 7 bases between. The CDR3 consists of 12 residues. The CDR3 DNA follows: TGTGCCAGCTCACCGGACCGGGAAAAACTGTTTTTT. Translating it yields CASSPDREKLFF.

The chain employs TRBV30 and TRBJ2-7, with TRBD2 identical over 7 bases. With 1 base clipped from V and 0 bases from J, the junction kept 0 bases outside the gene matches. The germline V gene encodes CDR1 GTSNPN and CDR2 SVGIG (reference sequence). The CDR3 loop spans 13 amino acids. The DNA for the CDR3 is TGTGCCTGGAGTGGGGGGGGCTCCTACGAGCAGTACTTC. This encodes CAWSGGGSYEQYF.